The 4 T cell receptor beta chains below were found in one sample sequenced in a study of T cell responses to AZD1222 COVID-19 vaccine. Profiling relied on immunoSEQ multiplex PCR, and the TCRdb table lists in-frame clones only, not all of them. The sample holds over 75,000 clones, 87% seen once. The source material was peripheral blood, sampled 28 days after the second AZD1222 dose. These receptors all come from an adult who received the AZD1222 COVID-19 vaccine.

V and J are TRBV13 and TRBJ1-1, with TRBD1 as a possible D gene (6 bases). CDR1 is PRHDT and CDR2 is FYEKMQ in the germline V gene (reference sequence). This CDR3 comprises 14 residues. V was shortened by 5 bases and J by 0 bases, with 10 bases between the two germline ends. The CDR3: CASSAGQMNTEAFF. The CDR3 bases are TGTGCCAGCAGCGCCGGACAGATGAACACTGAAGCTTTCTTT.

The chain is built from TRBV4-3 and TRBJ1-5; D is uncertain. Looked up from germline, CDR1 is LGHNA and CDR2 is YSLEER. This CDR3 is built from 14 residues. The V gene lost 1 base and the J gene lost 1 base, with 5 bases spanning the gap. Written as DNA, the CDR3 is TGCGCCAGCAGCCAAGTTATCAGCAATCAGCCCCAGCATTTT. Amino acids: CASSQVISNQPQHF.

In its sample, this clone was seen a few times. The chain couples TRBV19 to TRBJ2-3, with D possibly being TRBD1 (6 bases). Germline loops: CDR1 LNHDA, CDR2 SQIVND (reference sequence). The V end was cut by 5 bases, the J end by 5 bases, with 20 bases between. CDR3 size: 16 residues. CDR3 coding DNA: TGTGCCAGTAGTTCCTTAGGGGACAATTTTAAAGATACGCAGTATTTT. Its translation: CASSSLGDNFKDTQYF.

This clone has only a few counts. The rearrangement links TRBV18 to TRBJ1-1, with a tentative D call TRBD1 (6 bases). V was pared by 6 bases and J by 3 bases, with 17 bases between. CDR1 KGHSH and CDR2 LQKENI come from the germline V gene. This CDR3 is 15 amino acids long. Here the CDR3 reads CASSLMTGLDTEAFF. In nucleotides, the CDR3 is TGTGCCAGCTCTCTCATGACAGGACTGGACACTGAAGCTTTCTTT.